This record covers a single T cell receptor (beta chain). The data originate from a study of shared clonotypes between healthy human individuals. Naive CD8 cells lacked CD45RO and underwent positive selection for CCR7, leaving out terminally differentiated effector memory CD45RA+ cells. The table came from immunoSEQ multiplex PCR; TCRdb's copy has only in-frame clones and leaves some out. The profile shows about 2.1 million clones, 93% of them singletons. The germline V gene encodes CDR1 SQVTM and CDR2 ANQGSEA. This CDR3 has 11 amino acids. V lost 6 bases and J lost 5, with 11 bases in between. What was sequenced was naive CD8+ T cells from PBMCs. The TCR was taken from a young man in good health. Some clones in this sample may be carry-over from other donors' samples. The rearrangement joins TRBV29-1 to TRBJ2-7, with D possibly matching TRBD1 (6 bases). CDR3 protein: CSVKQGNEQYF. The CDR3, as DNA: TGCAGCGTGAAACAGGGTAACGAGCAGTACTTC.